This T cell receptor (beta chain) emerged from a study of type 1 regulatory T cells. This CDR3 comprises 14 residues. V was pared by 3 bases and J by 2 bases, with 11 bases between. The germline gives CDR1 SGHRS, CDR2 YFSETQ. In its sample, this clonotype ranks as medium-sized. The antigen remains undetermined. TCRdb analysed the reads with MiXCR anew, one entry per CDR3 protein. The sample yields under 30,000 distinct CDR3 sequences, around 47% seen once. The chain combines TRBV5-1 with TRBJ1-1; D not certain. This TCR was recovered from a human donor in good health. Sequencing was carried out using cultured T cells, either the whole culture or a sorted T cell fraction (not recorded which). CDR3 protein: CASSSYQVNTEAFF. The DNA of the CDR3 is TGCGCCAGCAGCTCTTACCAGGTTAACACTGAAGCTTTCTTT.